This is a list of T cell receptor beta chains from one sample in a study of beta chain features in type 1 diabetes. Clones were read by immunoSEQ multiplex PCR, and TCRdb kept only the in-frame ones, dropping some. This table has around 300,000 clones, 9.5% to 11% appearing once. Material for sequencing was naive CD4+ T cells from blood. The receptors were sampled from a woman in her twenties or thirties in good health. Each CDR3 is given with its conserved first and last residue. Fields, in order: V gene, clone size, J gene, D gene, CDR3 DNA, CDR3 protein. D genes are given only for firm matches. Some rows mark clone size as missing; the rest say once, few, many or name a class of expanded clone.

V: TRBV11-3
size: .
J: TRBJ2-7
D: TRBD1
DNA: TGTGCCAGCAGCTCGGGGACGACAGGGTACGAGCAGTACTTC
CDR3: CASSSGTTGYEQYF

V: TRBV5-1
size: .
J: TRBJ1-3
D: .
DNA: TGCGCCAGCAGCGTAGTCGGAGTTTACTCTGGAAACACCATATATTTT
CDR3: CASSVVGVYSGNTIYF

V: TRBV11-2
size: few
J: TRBJ2-1
D: TRBD2
DNA: TGTGCCAGCAGCTTAGTTCGGACTAGCTCCTACAATGAGCAGTTCTTC
CDR3: CASSLVRTSSYNEQFF

V: TRBV11-2
size: .
J: TRBJ2-1
D: .
DNA: TGTGCCAGCAGCTTATTGCGTGAGCAGTTCTTC
CDR3: CASSLLREQFF

V: TRBV4-2
size: few
J: TRBJ1-5
D: TRBD1
DNA: TGTGCCAGCAGCCAAGGGGTAGACAGGGGTAGGAGTCAGCCCCAGCATTTT
CDR3: CASSQGVDRGRSQPQHF

V: TRBV28
size: few
J: TRBJ1-2
D: TRBD1
DNA: TGTGCCAGCAGTTTGGGACAGGGAATCAACTATGGCTACACCTTC
CDR3: CASSLGQGINYGYTF

V: TRBV2
size: few
J: TRBJ2-3
D: .
DNA: TGTGCCAGCAGTGAAGGCGGGACCGCAGATACGCAGTATTTT
CDR3: CASSEGGTADTQYF

V: TRBV10-3
size: .
J: TRBJ2-7
D: TRBD2
DNA: TGTGCCATCAGTCCGACTAGCGGGTTGGGGTACGAGCAGTACTTC
CDR3: CAISPTSGLGYEQYF

V: TRBV5-1
size: .
J: TRBJ2-7
D: TRBD2
DNA: TGCGCCAGCAGTCCCCGTTTGACTAGCGGGGGCGAGGAGCAGTACTTC
CDR3: CASSPRLTSGGEEQYF

V: TRBV28
size: .
J: TRBJ2-7
D: TRBD2
DNA: TGTGCCAGCAGTTTAATACTAGCGGGGAACTCCTACGAGCAGTACTTC
CDR3: CASSLILAGNSYEQYF

V: TRBV27
size: .
J: TRBJ2-1
D: TRBD2
DNA: TGTGCCAGCAGTCAGTGGACTAGCGGGAGTCGCGAGCAGTTCTTC
CDR3: CASSQWTSGSREQFF

V: TRBV18
size: .
J: TRBJ2-2
D: TRBD2
DNA: TGTGCCAGCTCACCGAAGACTAGCGGGAGGAGGACCGGGGAGCTGTTTTTT
CDR3: CASSPKTSGRRTGELFF

V: TRBV5-4
size: .
J: TRBJ2-3
D: .
DNA: TGTGCCAGCAGCTCCGGACAGTTTTGGGAGACAGATACGCAGTATTTT
CDR3: CASSSGQFWETDTQYF

V: TRBV18
size: few
J: TRBJ1-1
D: TRBD1
DNA: TGTGCCAGCTCACCACTTGACAGGGGCCCGAACACTGAAGCTTTCTTT
CDR3: CASSPLDRGPNTEAFF

V: TRBV18
size: few
J: TRBJ2-7
D: TRBD1
DNA: TGTGCCAGCTCAATCAGACCAGGGGACAGCGAGCAGTACTTC
CDR3: CASSIRPGDSEQYF

V: TRBV11-3
size: .
J: TRBJ2-4
D: TRBD1
DNA: TGTGCCAGCAGCTCATCGGGACAGGGGTACATTCAGTACTTC
CDR3: CASSSSGQGYIQYF

V: TRBV18
size: few
J: TRBJ1-1
D: .
DNA: TGTGCCAGCTCACAACCTACAGGGAACACTGAAGCTTTCTTT
CDR3: CASSQPTGNTEAFF

V: TRBV5-1
size: few
J: TRBJ2-1
D: TRBD2
DNA: TGCGCCAGCAGCCTGGGTAGCGGGCTAGGGAATGAGCAGTTCTTC
CDR3: CASSLGSGLGNEQFF

V: TRBV4-3
size: few
J: TRBJ2-3
D: .
DNA: TGCGCCAGCAGCCAAGCGGCGGGGTTAAGCACAGATACGCAGTATTTT
CDR3: CASSQAAGLSTDTQYF

V: TRBV28
size: .
J: TRBJ2-1
D: TRBD2
DNA: TGTGCCAGCAGTTCGATAGGCTCAGGACTAGCGGGCTACAATGAGCAGTTCTTC
CDR3: CASSSIGSGLAGYNEQFF

V: TRBV18
size: .
J: TRBJ2-2
D: .
DNA: TGTGCCAGCTCACCGAGGACGGGAGCTAACACCGGGGAGCTGTTTTTT
CDR3: CASSPRTGANTGELFF

V: TRBV5-4
size: .
J: TRBJ2-7
D: TRBD2
DNA: TGTGCCAGCAGCTTGGATCCGGGAGGGGATGAGCAGTACTTC
CDR3: CASSLDPGGDEQYF

V: TRBV5-1
size: few
J: TRBJ2-7
D: TRBD2
DNA: TGCGCCAGCAGCTTTCGCGGGACTAGCGGGAGATTCAACGAGCAGTACTTC
CDR3: CASSFRGTSGRFNEQYF

V: TRBV7-9
size: few
J: TRBJ2-2
D: TRBD1
DNA: TGTGCCAGCAGCTTAGCGGCCGGACAGGCAGAGCTGTTTTTT
CDR3: CASSLAAGQAELFF

V: TRBV5-1
size: few
J: TRBJ1-1
D: .
DNA: TGCGCCAGCAGCTTGGCCGGGGTAAGAAGCACTGAAGCTTTCTTT
CDR3: CASSLAGVRSTEAFF

V: TRBV4-3
size: .
J: TRBJ1-2
D: .
DNA: TGCGCCAGCAGCCAAGAAGGAGGCGACGACTACTATGGCTACACCTTC
CDR3: CASSQEGGDDYYGYTF

V: TRBV7-2
size: few
J: TRBJ1-5
D: TRBD1
DNA: TGTGCCAGCAGCTCGGGACAGAAGAATCAGCCCCAGCATTTT
CDR3: CASSSGQKNQPQHF

V: TRBV9
size: few
J: TRBJ1-5
D: .
DNA: TGTGCCAGCTCATCCCCGGAGGGGGGGCTCGGCAATCAGCCCCAGCATTTT
CDR3: CASSSPEGGLGNQPQHF

V: TRBV13
size: .
J: TRBJ1-1
D: .
DNA: TGTGCCAGCAAGGTCGACCGAGTAGTGGGGAGAGAAACTGAAGCTTTCTTT
CDR3: CASKVDRVVGRETEAFF

V: TRBV2
size: .
J: TRBJ2-1
D: .
DNA: TGTGCCAGCAGCCATAGCGAGAGTCCCTACAATGAGCAGTTCTTC
CDR3: CASSHSESPYNEQFF